The 17 T cell receptor beta chains below come from one sample, sequenced in a study of vaccination and CD4 T cells after COVID-19. Treatment: approximately 9-day PBMC culture with coronavirus spike peptide pools or control peptides (ViraFEST assay). Cultured CD4+ T-cell DNA underwent Oncomine TCR Beta short-read sequencing. Each CDR3 protein is one row after TCRdb ran MiXCR on the PCR reads. The sample includes tens of thousands of distinct CDR3 sequences, 58% of them seen just once. These TCRs' antigens remain unknown. The sequencing input was CD4+ T cells from blood, cultured in vitro. These receptor sequences come from a human donor who had recovered from COVID-19.

This clonotype has a handful of counts. CDR3 amino acids: CAWSVIGGAEDTQYF. The CDR3 DNA sequence: TGTGCCTGGAGTGTAATCGGGGGGGCCGAAGATACGCAGTATTTT. This chain links TRBV30 with TRBJ2-3; TRBD2 matches 8 bases. This CDR3 has 15 amino acids. Germline CDR1 and CDR2: GTSNPN and SVGIG (reference sequence). Unmatched junction bases numbered 7, after V lost 0 bases and J lost 5 bases.

The chain joins TRBV12-3 or TRBV12-4 to TRBJ2-2; 8 bases line up with TRBD1. There are 14 residues in the CDR3. J lost 2 bases, V lost 7 bases, and 3 bases had no gene match. The CDR3 region has the DNA TGTGCCAGCAAGGGGACAGGAAACACCGGGGAGCTGTTTTTT. Amino acids: CASKGTGNTGELFF.

This clonotype was detected only a few times. V usage is TRBV7-3 and J usage is TRBJ2-1, with 12 bases lining up with TRBD2. This CDR3 contains 15 residues. The ends lost 2 bases at V and 4 bases at J; junction bases unmatched: 0. Germline loops: CDR1 SGHTA, CDR2 FQGTGA. As DNA, the CDR3 is TGTGCCAGCAGCTTAGGGACTAGCGGGTACAATGAGCAGTTCTTC. Its protein is CASSLGTSGYNEQFF.

This clonotype has only one observation. This chain joins TRBV7-9 and TRBJ2-7, with 9 bases lining up with TRBD1. Per the germline V gene, CDR1 is SEHNR and CDR2 is FQNEAQ (reference sequence). The CDR3 length is 15 residues. J gave up 7 bases and V 5 bases, and 12 bases lay outside the gene matches. The CDR3 DNA follows: TGTGCCAGCAGCCTAGAAGGGACAGGGCGTGAGGAGCAGTACTTC. Its protein product is CASSLEGTGREEQYF. Looking up the rest from reference TRBV7-9 and TRBJ2-7 gives the full variable domain: DTGVSQNPRHKITKRGQNVTFRCDPISEHNRLYWYRQTLGQGPEFLTYFQNEAQLEKSRLLSDRFSAERPKGSFSTLEIQRTEQGDSAMYLCASSLEGTGREEQYFGPGTRLTVT.

In nucleotides, the CDR3 is TGTGCCAGCCGCTACGCACACGGGCTGGCTTCACCCCTCCACTTT. Translating gives CASRYAHGLASPLHF. The V gene is TRBV7-8, the J gene TRBJ1-6, with D unresolved. Per the germline V gene, CDR1 is SGHVS and CDR2 is FQNEAQ. With 8 bases removed from V and 9 bases from J, the gap between germline ends came to 20 bases. CDR3 size: 15 residues.

Only one count was recorded for this clonotype. The chain is built from TRBV6-2 or TRBV6-3 and TRBJ2-3, with D possibly being TRBD1 (7 bases). The CDR3 is 15 amino acids. The V end was cut by 0 bases, the J end by 6 bases, with 13 bases between. Germline V gene sequence: CDR1 MNHEY, CDR2 SVGEGT. The CDR3 nucleotides are TGTGCCAGCAGTTACTCAGGTCAGGGGGGCGATACGCAGTATTTT. Amino acids: CASSYSGQGGDTQYF.

The gene calls are TRBV7-2 and TRBJ2-2, with D tentatively TRBD1 (6 bases). Germline V gives CDR1 SGHTA, CDR2 FQGNSA. The CDR3 is 14 amino acids. V dropped 6 bases and J dropped 4 bases, with 12 bases sitting between them. CDR3 coding DNA: TGTGCCAGCAGACGGACAGTAACCACCGGGGAGCTGTTTTTT. Encoded protein: CASRRTVTTGELFF.

The CDR3 region has the DNA TGTGCCAGCAGTGAAAGGGACAATCAAGAGACCCAGTACTTC. Amino acids: CASSERDNQETQYF. The chain uses TRBV25-1 and TRBJ2-5, with a weak D call TRBD1 (6 bases). CDR1 and CDR2 (germline): MGHDK, SYGVNS. This CDR3 is built from 14 residues. Trimming cost V 2 bases and J 2 bases, with 9 bases left between them.

CDR3 loop: CASRDRAYQETQYF. Written as DNA, the CDR3 is TGTGCCAGCAGGGACAGGGCCTACCAAGAGACCCAGTACTTC. The chain links TRBV2 to TRBJ2-5, with TRBD1 identical over 8 bases. The length of the CDR3 is 14 residues. The V gene's germline CDR1 is SNHLY and CDR2 FYNNEI. The ends lost 6 bases at V and 0 bases at J; junction bases unmatched: 3.

V gene TRBV20-1 combines with J gene TRBJ2-2; possible D gene TRBD1, 5 bases. This CDR3 has 12 residues. The V end was cut by 5 bases, the J end by 5 bases, with 9 bases between. Germline V gives CDR1 DFQATT, CDR2 SNEGSKA (reference sequence). The CDR3 nucleotides read TGCAGTGCTCACAGGCATACCGGGGAGCTGTTTTTT. It is translated as CSAHRHTGELFF.

J is TRBJ1-1 and V is TRBV20-1, with D hard to call. Per germline, CDR1 DFQATT and CDR2 SNEGSKA (reference sequence). Trimming took off 1 base at V and 0 bases at J, with 9 bases between the two ends. The CDR3 is 14 amino acids. This CDR3 is CSARAFLMNTEAFF. In nucleotides, the CDR3 is TGCAGTGCTAGAGCCTTCCTTATGAACACTGAAGCTTTCTTT.

The V and J genes are TRBV20-1 and TRBJ1-5; the match to TRBD1 covers 11 bases. V shed 0 bases and J 4 bases; nucleotides not matched to a gene: 5. The CDR3 is made up of 16 amino acids. CDR1 is DFQATT, CDR2 SNEGSKA, per germline (reference sequence). This CDR3 is CSARDGGTGGNQPQHF. The CDR3, as DNA: TGCAGTGCTAGAGATGGGGGGACAGGGGGTAATCAGCCCCAGCATTTT.

In its sample, this clonotype ranks as medium-sized. Its ends do not fully match the called genes, so a read error is possible. The chain has TRBV7-8 and TRBJ2-7, with TRBD2 identical over 10 bases. Per the germline V gene, CDR1 is SGHVS and CDR2 is FQNEAQ. This CDR3 spans 14 amino acids. CDR3 sequence reads: CASSLAGGGYEQYF. The CDR3 region has the DNA TGTGCCAGCAGTTTAGCGGGGGGCGGGTACGAGCAGTACTTC.

The chain combines TRBV6-1 with TRBJ1-1, with D uncertain. Germline CDR1 is MNHNS and CDR2 is SASEGT. Deletions cut 5 bases from V and 5 bases from J, with 12 bases between. CDR3 length: 13 amino acids. CDR3 DNA: TGTGCCAGCAGTACGACCAGAAGGACTGAAGCTTTCTTT. Translation gives CASSTTRRTEAFF.

In this sample, this clonotype turned up a few times. The chain uses TRBV28 and TRBJ1-2, with no clear D. This CDR3 has 13 amino acids. Germline CDR1 reads MDHEN; CDR2 reads SYDVKM. V lost 6 bases to trimming and J lost 4 bases, with 12 bases between them. CDR3 amino acids: CASSPIGGYGYTF. As DNA, the CDR3 is TGTGCCAGCAGCCCTATAGGAGGCTATGGCTACACCTTC.

V gene TRBV6-2 or TRBV6-3 combines with J gene TRBJ2-2, with 7 bases lining up with TRBD2. This CDR3 has 16 residues. From germline, CDR1 is MNHEY and CDR2 SVGEGT. Trimming took 5 bases from V and 5 from J; bases not matched to a gene: 11. CDR3 nucleotide sequence: TGTGCCAGCAGTGGGGAGCGACTAGCCTCAACCGGGGAGCTGTTTTTT. Translating gives CASSGERLASTGELFF.

This clonotype was observed a few times. V gene TRBV6-2 or TRBV6-3 combines with J gene TRBJ2-7, with D hard to call. The CDR3 sequence is 13 residues long. CDR1 is MNHEY and CDR2 is SVGEGT in the germline V gene. Trimming left V 6 bases short and J 2 bases short, with 11 bases between. The CDR3: CASSWAGTYEQYF. The CDR3 nucleotides are TGTGCCAGCAGCTGGGCCGGTACCTACGAGCAGTACTTC.